These 20 T cell receptor beta chains share one sample of origin, sequenced in a study of T-cell memory formation after mild COVID-19. One entry per CDR3 protein results from TCRdb running MiXCR on the 5' RACE reads. The sample comprises 150,000 to 200,000 distinct CDR3 sequences, roughly 15% of which are singletons, and roughly 14% rests with the top ten. Specimen: PBMCs or a T cell subset sorted from them (not recorded which). The source of these receptors is an adult woman who had mild COVID-19 (a few samples of this study predate the infection). Cell type and time point are not known.

The V call is TRBV7-8, the J call TRBJ2-1; D perhaps matches TRBD2 (6 bases). The CDR3 is 20 amino acids. The germline gives CDR1 SGHVS, CDR2 FQNEAQ. Between the trimmed V and J ends, which lost 5 bases and 6 bases, there was a span of 32 bases. This CDR3 is CASSPGMREASVWRLNEQFF. The CDR3 DNA reads TGTGCCAGCAGCCCCGGTATGCGGGAAGCATCCGTCTGGCGTCTCAATGAGCAGTTCTTC. Full variable domain (missing parts from reference TRBV7-8 and TRBJ2-1): GAGVSQSPRYKVAKRGQDVALRCDPISGHVSLFWYQQALGQGPEFLTYFQNEAQLDKSGLPSDRFFAERPEGSVSTLKIQRTQQEDSAVYLCASSPGMREASVWRLNEQFFGPGTRLTVL.

This clonotype occurred a few times. The chain links TRBV6-4 to TRBJ2-2, with TRBD1 as a possible D gene (6 bases). From germline, CDR1 is MRHNA and CDR2 SNTAGT. V dropped 10 bases and J dropped 1 base, with 13 bases sitting between them. CDR3 size: 14 residues. The CDR3 nucleotides read TGTGCCACTGCCTGGGGGCGGAACACCGGGGAGCTGTTTTTT. Amino acid sequence: CATAWGRNTGELFF.

This clonotype was seen a handful of times. V usage is TRBV20-1 and J usage is TRBJ2-3; D tentatively reads TRBD1 or TRBD2 (5 bases each). Germline assignment: CDR1 DFQATT and CDR2 SNEGSKA (reference sequence). The CDR3 loop spans 14 amino acids. V shed 5 bases and J shed 1 base, with 13 bases lying between them. For the CDR3, the DNA is TGCAGTGCTCGGAGGACAAGACGCACAGATACGCAGTATTTT. Amino acid sequence: CSARRTRRTDTQYF.

The chain links TRBV7-9 to TRBJ2-7; 7 bases match TRBD1. The junction had 10 bases not matched to a gene; V was cut back by 5 bases and J by 6 bases. CDR3 size: 14 residues. CDR1 is SEHNR, CDR2 FQNEAQ, per germline (reference sequence). The CDR3 DNA follows: TGTGCCAGCAGCCCGACAGGGAGTTCCGTCGAGCAGTACTTC. Its protein product is CASSPTGSSVEQYF.

The chain recombines TRBV4-2 with TRBJ2-4; 12 bases align to TRBD2. The germline V gene has CDR1 LGHNA and CDR2 YNFKEQ. Germline trimming cut 0 bases from V and 6 bases from J; bases unmatched to any gene: 9. The CDR3 extends over 18 amino acids. CDR3 protein: CASSQDPSGRALGNIQYF. The CDR3 DNA follows: TGTGCCAGCAGCCAAGACCCTAGCGGGAGGGCCCTCGGAAACATTCAGTACTTC.

This rearrangement joins TRBV18 to TRBJ2-7; D not certain. Trimming stripped 5 bases from V and 6 bases from J, with 20 bases between. The CDR3 is 15 residues long. The germline gives CDR1 KGHSH, CDR2 LQKENI. The CDR3 spells CASSASPSAPLEQYF. For the CDR3, the DNA is TGTGCCAGCTCAGCATCCCCCTCTGCTCCTCTCGAGCAGTACTTC.

This clonotype has just a few counts. V is TRBV12-3 or TRBV12-4 and J is TRBJ2-3, with D uncertain. V was pared by 8 bases and J by 4 bases, with 10 bases between. CDR3 length equals 12 residues. CDR3 loop: CASGNRADTQYF. The CDR3 DNA reads TGTGCCAGCGGGAATAGAGCAGATACGCAGTATTTT.

This rearrangement joins TRBV15 to TRBJ2-5; possibly TRBD1 for D (6 bases). In germline, CDR1 is LNHNV, CDR2 YYDKDF (reference sequence). The CDR3 loop spans 15 amino acids. V was shortened by 1 base and J by 1 base, with 10 bases between the two germline ends. For the CDR3, the DNA is TGTGCCACCAGCAGAGCGGCAGGGGTCCAAGAGACCCAGTACTTC. This codes for CATSRAAGVQETQYF. Based on the CDR3 plus reference TRBV15 and TRBJ2-5, the full variable domain is DAMVIQNPRYQVTQFGKPVTLSCSQTLNHNVMYWYQQKSSQAPKLLFHYYDKDFNNEADTPDNFQSRRPNTSFCFLDIRSPGLGDTAMYLCATSRAAGVQETQYFGPGTRLLVL.

J is TRBJ1-5 and V is TRBV19; TRBD1 matches at 8 bases. V shed 1 base, J shed 0 bases, and the junction held 11 bases outside the gene matches. The CDR3 is 19 amino acids. Germline values: CDR1 LNHDA, CDR2 SQIVND (reference sequence). Written as DNA, the CDR3 is TGTGCCAGTAGTATAGTGAGGGGGACAGGCGCCTATAGCAATCAGCCCCAGCATTTT. The encoded protein is CASSIVRGTGAYSNQPQHF.

This clonotype has just a few counts. The chain is built from TRBV7-9 and TRBJ1-4; D unresolved. With 1 base removed from V and 3 bases from J, the gap between germline ends came to 9 bases. Germline V lookup: CDR1 SEHNR, CDR2 FQNEAQ (reference sequence). This CDR3 is built from 15 residues. The CDR3 nucleotides read TGTGCCAGCAGCTTAGGCCTCCCCCCTAATGAAAAACTGTTTTTT. Its translation is CASSLGLPPNEKLFF.

This clonotype has at least ten counts. J is TRBJ2-1 and V is TRBV5-1, with 7 bases lining up with TRBD2. The CDR3 consists of 14 residues. Germline V gene sequence: CDR1 SGHRS, CDR2 YFSETQ. V lost 4 bases, J lost 4 bases, and 5 bases stayed unmatched. The CDR3 DNA sequence: TGCGCCAGCAGCCCGGGGGGAGTTTACAATGAGCAGTTCTTC. Protein product: CASSPGGVYNEQFF. Filled out from reference TRBV5-1 and TRBJ2-1, the complete variable domain reads KAGVTQTPRYLIKTRGQQVTLSCSPISGHRSVSWYQQTPGQGLQFLFEYFSETQRNKGNFPGRFSGRQFSNSRSEMNVSTLELGDSALYLCASSPGGVYNEQFFGPGTRLTVL.

V and J are TRBV7-9 and TRBJ1-1; 7 nucleotides line up with TRBD1. Germline values: CDR1 SEHNR, CDR2 FQNEAQ (reference sequence). The V and J ends lost 4 bases and 5 bases, in that order; junction bases with no gene match: 13. The CDR3 totals 16 residues. CDR3 protein: CASSSPRRQGGTEAFF. The CDR3 DNA sequence: TGTGCCAGCAGCTCACCCCGACGACAGGGAGGAACTGAAGCTTTCTTT.

Only a few counts were recorded for this clonotype. J is TRBJ2-7 and V is TRBV7-9; D possibly corresponds to TRBD1 (5 bases). The germline CDR1 and CDR2 sequences are SEHNR and FQNEAQ (reference sequence). The V end lost 4 bases, the J end lost 6 bases, and 10 bases lay between the germline ends. The CDR3 contains 12 residues. DNA for the CDR3: TGTGCCAGCAGCTCTCAGGGCGGCGAGCAGTACTTC. Translation: CASSSQGGEQYF. The full variable domain, in which reference TRBV7-9 and TRBJ2-7 provide the parts outside the CDR3, is DTGVSQNPRHKITKRGQNVTFRCDPISEHNRLYWYRQTLGQGPEFLTYFQNEAQLEKSRLLSDRFSAERPKGSFSTLEIQRTEQGDSAMYLCASSSQGGEQYFGPGTRLTVT.

The gene calls are TRBV6-4 and TRBJ2-1, with unresolved D. V shed 0 bases and J shed 7 bases, with 13 bases lying between them. Per the germline V gene, CDR1 is MRHNA and CDR2 is SNTAGT. The CDR3 has 15 residues. This CDR3 reads CASSDSSYRRNEQFF. Written as DNA, the CDR3 is TGTGCCAGCAGTGACTCGTCGTACAGAAGAAATGAGCAGTTCTTC.

CDR3 sequence: CASSQWRTGELFF. In DNA form, the CDR3 reads TGTGCCAGCAGCCAGTGGAGAACCGGGGAGCTGTTTTTT. The chain is built from TRBV14 and TRBJ2-2; D remains ambiguous. Trimming left V 3 bases short and J 5 bases short, with 7 bases between. This CDR3 is built from 13 residues. Germline CDR1 reads SGHDN; CDR2 reads FVKESK.

The rearrangement joins TRBV5-1 to TRBJ1-1; weak D call: TRBD1 (6 bases). Germline V gene lookup returns CDR1 SGHRS and CDR2 YFSETQ. The CDR3 is 15 amino acids. Trimming removed 3 bases from V and 5 bases from J, with 17 bases in between. The CDR3 nucleotides are TGCGCCAGCAGCTCTATACAGGGAATAAAAACTGAAGCTTTCTTT. Its translation: CASSSIQGIKTEAFF.

This clonotype has more than one count but fewer than ten. V gene TRBV27 combines with J gene TRBJ2-5; unclear D gene. The CDR3 has 13 residues. Germline V gene sequence: CDR1 MNHEY, CDR2 SMNVEV (reference sequence). V was clipped by 2 bases and J by 7 bases, with 11 bases between them. CDR3 DNA sequence: TGTGCCAGCAGTTTAGAAAGGTGGGGGACCCAGTACTTC. Translated, it gives CASSLERWGTQYF.

This clonotype occurred a few times. The chain recombines TRBV5-1 with TRBJ2-5, with 12 bases aligning to TRBD2. Losses at the gene ends were 4 bases for V and 2 bases for J; bases not matched to a gene: 3. This CDR3 contains 15 residues. Germline V CDR1 and CDR2: SGHRS, YFSETQ. In nucleotides, the CDR3 is TGCGCCAGCAGCACAGGGACTAGCGGGCAAGAGACCCAGTACTTC. Translation gives CASSTGTSGQETQYF.

This chain uses TRBV6-1 with TRBJ2-2; no clear D. The germline V gene has CDR1 MNHNS and CDR2 SASEGT. V was cut by 3 bases and J by 5 bases, with 7 bases left in between. The CDR3 runs 13 residues. DNA for the CDR3: TGTGCCAGCAGTGAGTTAGGGACCGGGGAGCTGTTTTTT. Translating it yields CASSELGTGELFF.

The J gene is TRBJ2-1, the V gene TRBV29-1; 7 nucleotides align to TRBD2. The CDR3 runs to 12 residues. CDR1 and CDR2 (germline): SQVTM, ANQGSEA. In nucleotides, the CDR3 is TGCAGTGGGCTAGCGGATTACAATGAGCAGTTCTTC. Translated, it gives CSGLADYNEQFF.